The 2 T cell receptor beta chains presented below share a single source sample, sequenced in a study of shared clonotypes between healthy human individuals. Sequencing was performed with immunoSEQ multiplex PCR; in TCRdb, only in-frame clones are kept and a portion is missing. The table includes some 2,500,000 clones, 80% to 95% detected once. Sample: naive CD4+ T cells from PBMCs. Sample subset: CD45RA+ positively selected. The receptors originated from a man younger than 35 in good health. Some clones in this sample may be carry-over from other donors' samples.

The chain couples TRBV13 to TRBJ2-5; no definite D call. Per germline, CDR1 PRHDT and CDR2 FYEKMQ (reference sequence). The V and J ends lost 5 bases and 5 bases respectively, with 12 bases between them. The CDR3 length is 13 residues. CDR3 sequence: CASSQDMAETQYF. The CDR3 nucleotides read TGTGCCAGCAGCCAAGACATGGCGGAGACCCAGTACTTC.

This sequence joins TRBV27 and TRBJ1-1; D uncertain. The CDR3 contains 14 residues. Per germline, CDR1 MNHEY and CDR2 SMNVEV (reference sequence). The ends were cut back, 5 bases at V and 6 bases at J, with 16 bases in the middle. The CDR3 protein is CASSNGVFGAEAFF. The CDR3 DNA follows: TGTGCCAGCAGTAACGGGGTATTTGGGGCTGAAGCTTTCTTT.